This note documents a single T cell receptor beta chain sequence. Its antigen is not identified. The data originate from a study of T cells in Graves' hyperthyroidism and ophthalmopathy. Study overall: Peripheral blood was acquired at first diagnosis, ahead of any therapy whatsoever. Study results and caveats: Peripheral blood also featured most of the thyroid clonotypes expanded above 0.001.

From RNA transcripts, TCR beta CDR3 regions were amplified. During a first-round RT-PCR of the TCR CDR3, the HTBI primer set was used. One entry per CDR3 protein, called by TCRdb with MiXCR from the multiplex PCR reads. The sample lists 700,000 or so distinct CDR3 sequences; approximately 14% were seen once. Each ophthalmopathy patient scored at least 3 on the Clinical Activity Score and at least 4 on NOSPECS grade, with duration under 3 months. The study excluded patients with uncontrolled infection, other autoimmune disease, pregnancy or lactation. The length of the CDR3 is 16 residues. Per the germline V gene, CDR1 is DFQATT and CDR2 is SNEGSKA (reference sequence). Germline trimming cut 1 base from V and 2 bases from J; bases unmatched to any gene: 2.

What was sequenced was blood. The chain employs TRBV20-1 and TRBJ2-7; 16 nucleotides agree with TRBD2. The TCR comes from a woman between 45 and 65 years old with Graves' ophthalmopathy. This CDR3 is CSARAGTSGRAYEQYF. CDR3 coding DNA: TGCAGTGCTAGAGCTGGGACTAGCGGGAGGGCCTACGAGCAGTACTTC.